This T cell receptor beta chain is drawn from a study of blood T cell repertoires in COVID-19. Per the authors' pipeline: Amplification of reference gene primers provided the estimated nucleated cell counts. The protocol was immunoSEQ multiplex PCR, while the TCRdb copy is restricted to in-frame clones and leaves out a portion. V, J and clone size derive from that table, while D and trimming were established from the DNA sequence. Counted here are some 260,000 clones, 85% to 90% occurring once; the ten biggest clones make up 0.99%. The CDR3 is made up of 19 amino acids. The germline gives CDR1 SGHTA, CDR2 FQGTGA. J was trimmed by 0 bases and V by 0 bases; bases with no gene match: 9.

The sample was peripheral blood. V usage is TRBV7-3 and J usage is TRBJ1-3; TRBD1 matches at 9 bases. The sequence came from a woman aged 40 to 55 who had recovered from COVID-19. The CDR3 loop is CASSLTGTGRLSSGNTIYF. Here the CDR3 DNA reads TGTGCCAGCAGCTTAACCGGGACAGGGAGGCTAAGCTCTGGAAACACCATATATTTT.